The clone carrying this T cell receptor (beta chain) was counted between two and nine times. The antigen is not known. These data come from a study of cytomegalovirus exposure and HLA in healthy donors. Germline V gene sequence: CDR1 KGHSH, CDR2 LQKENI. The CDR3 covers 15 residues. Trimming took off 0 bases at V and 2 bases at J, with 11 bases between the two ends. All the people who gave samples were healthy bone marrow donors. The PCR contained 60 Vbeta and 13 Jbeta primers. TCRdb's copy holds only in-frame clones and misses some; the assay was immunoSEQ multiplex PCR. The sample includes around 140,000 clones, roughly two thirds of them seen just once. Study-wide findings and caveats: Near-uniform donor sequencing depth was presumed by presence/absence analyses. Cytomegalovirus status, reportedly, was diagnosed with high specificity and sensitivity by the classifier.

The sequencing sample was made of PBMCs. J is TRBJ2-7 and V is TRBV18; perhaps TRBD2 as D (6 bases). This sequence was found in a male donor in good health and CMV-seronegative. The CDR3 sequence: CASSPPRGRAYEQYF. The CDR3 DNA follows: TGTGCCAGCTCACCACCGCGGGGCCGGGCCTACGAGCAGTACTTC.